This T cell receptor beta chain was recovered during a study of patients and donors after allogeneic stem cell transplantation. The germline V and J ends were trimmed by 5 bases and 12 bases, with 11 bases remaining between them. There are 11 residues in the CDR3. Germline V gene data show CDR1 as SGHTA and CDR2 as FQGNSA. Via MiXCR, TCRdb re-called the RT-PCR reads, giving one row per CDR3 protein. The sample records 150,000 to 200,000 distinct CDR3 sequences, approximately 31% being singletons. Sequenced sample: blood, either unsorted or a sorted T cell fraction (not recorded which). The V gene is TRBV7-2, the J gene TRBJ2-1, with D possibly TRBD2 on 5 matching bases. The TCR comes from a human donor who was either an allogeneic HSCT recipient or a stem cell or donor lymphocyte infusion donor (not recorded which). It is not recorded whose cells these are; they may come from a transplant donor. CDR3 sequence reads: CASSQLVRQFF. In DNA form, the CDR3 reads TGTGCCAGCAGCCAACTAGTACGGCAGTTCTTC.